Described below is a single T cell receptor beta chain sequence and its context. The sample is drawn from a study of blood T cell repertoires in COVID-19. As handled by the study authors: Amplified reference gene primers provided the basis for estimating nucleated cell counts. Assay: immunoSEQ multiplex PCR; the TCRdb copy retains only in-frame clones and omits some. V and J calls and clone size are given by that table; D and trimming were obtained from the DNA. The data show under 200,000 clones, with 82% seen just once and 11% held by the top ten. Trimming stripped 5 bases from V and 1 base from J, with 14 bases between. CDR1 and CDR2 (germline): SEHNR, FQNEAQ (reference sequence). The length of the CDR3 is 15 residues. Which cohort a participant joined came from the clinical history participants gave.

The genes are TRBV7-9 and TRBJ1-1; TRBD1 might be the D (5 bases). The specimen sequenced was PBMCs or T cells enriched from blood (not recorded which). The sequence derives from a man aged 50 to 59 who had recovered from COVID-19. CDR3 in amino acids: CASSKLRQTNTEAFF. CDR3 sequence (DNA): TGTGCCAGCAGCAAACTCAGACAGACGAACACTGAAGCTTTCTTT. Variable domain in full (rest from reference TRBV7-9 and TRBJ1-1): DTGVSQNPRHKITKRGQNVTFRCDPISEHNRLYWYRQTLGQGPEFLTYFQNEAQLEKSRLLSDRFSAERPKGSFSTLEIQRTEQGDSAMYLCASSKLRQTNTEAFFGQGTRLTVV.